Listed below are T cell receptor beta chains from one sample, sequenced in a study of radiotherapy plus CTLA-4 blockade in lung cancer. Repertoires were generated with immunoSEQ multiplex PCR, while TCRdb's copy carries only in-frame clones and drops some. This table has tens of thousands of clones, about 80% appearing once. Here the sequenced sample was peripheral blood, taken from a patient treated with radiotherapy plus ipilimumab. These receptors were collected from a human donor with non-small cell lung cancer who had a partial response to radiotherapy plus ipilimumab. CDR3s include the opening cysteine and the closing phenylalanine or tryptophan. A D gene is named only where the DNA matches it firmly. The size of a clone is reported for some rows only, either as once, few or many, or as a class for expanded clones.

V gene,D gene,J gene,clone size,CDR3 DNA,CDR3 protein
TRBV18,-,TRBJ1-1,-,TGTGCCAGCTCACTCCCCGGGGTGAACACTGAAGCTTTCTTT,CASSLPGVNTEAFF
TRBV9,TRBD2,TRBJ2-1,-,TGTGCCAGCAGCCAAGGACTAGCGGGGGGCTCCTACAATGAGCAGTTCTTC,CASSQGLAGGSYNEQFF
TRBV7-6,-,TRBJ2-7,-,TGTGCCAGCAGCCCACGGACAGACCGCTACGAGCAGTACTTC,CASSPRTDRYEQYF
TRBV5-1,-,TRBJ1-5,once,TGCGCCAGCAGCTTGGAGGCAGGGGCCAATCAGCCCCAGCATTTT,CASSLEAGANQPQHF
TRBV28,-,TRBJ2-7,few,TGTGCCAGCAGTTTACAGACCTACGAGCAGTACTTC,CASSLQTYEQYF
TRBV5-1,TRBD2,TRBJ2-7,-,TGCGCCAGCAAAGCGGGGGCCTCCCCCGGCGAGCAGTACTTC,CASKAGASPGEQYF
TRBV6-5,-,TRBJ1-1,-,TGTGCCAGCAGTGTCACAGGGAGTCGGGCTGAAGCTTTCTTT,CASSVTGSRAEAFF
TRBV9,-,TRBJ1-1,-,TGTGCCAGCAGCGTAGCCGGACTCGGGGCTGAAGCTTTCTTT,CASSVAGLGAEAFF
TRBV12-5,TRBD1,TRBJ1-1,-,TGTGCTAGTGACGTACAGGGGGCCGACACTGAAGCTTTCTTT,CASDVQGADTEAFF
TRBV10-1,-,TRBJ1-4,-,TGCGCCAGCAGCATCGGGGGACCTAATGAAAAACTGTTTTTT,CASSIGGPNEKLFF
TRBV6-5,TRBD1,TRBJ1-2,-,TGTGCCAGCAGTAAGGGACAGGGGAACTATGGCTACACCTTC,CASSKGQGNYGYTF
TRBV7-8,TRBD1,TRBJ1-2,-,TGTGCCAGCAGCTTAGCGAGACAGGGACCTAGCGGCTACACCTTC,CASSLARQGPSGYTF
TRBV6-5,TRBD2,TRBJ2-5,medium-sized,TGTGCCAGCAGTTCACCGACTAGCGGGGGCCGGGAGACCCAGTACTTC,CASSSPTSGGRETQYF
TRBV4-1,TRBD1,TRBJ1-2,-,TGCGCCAGCAGCTGGGACAGCGATGGCTACACCTTC,CASSWDSDGYTF